The entry below describes one TCR beta chain. The target of this receptor is not known. No base quality information exists; no much larger clone differs at one position. To prepare the library, RT-PCR was applied. Sequencing used a NextSeq 550. The public sequencing data were trimmed at Q25 with fastp and processed into clonotypes with MiXCR by TCRdb, which kept only in-frame beta chains. A single entry per CDR3 protein holds the most common genes and DNA from its merged rows. Within this sample are 920,000 or so distinct CDR3 sequences, with around 17% of them counted one time only. 5% to 6.5% of the sample lies in the top ten. The sample belongs to a study of patients and donors after allogeneic stem cell transplantation (dated by TCRdb to 2020 to 2021). CDR3 length: 17 amino acids, cysteine to phenylalanine. This entry keeps only the CDR3 DNA: 51 bases, framed from base 1. Relative to germline, V is missing 4 bases and J is missing 2 bases, with 9 bases of the junction outside any gene match.

Sequences were obtained from blood, either unsorted or a sorted T cell fraction (not recorded which). The source of this sequence is a human donor who was either an allogeneic HSCT recipient or a stem cell or donor lymphocyte infusion donor (not recorded which). It is not recorded whose cells these are; they may come from a transplant donor. The sequence is built from TRBV12-3 or TRBV12-4 and TRBJ2-1; 9 bases in between match TRBD2. The CDR3 reads CASSSTSGFWAYNEQFF. The base sequence is TGTGCCAGCAGTTCAACTAGCGGGTTTTGGGCCTACAATGAGCAGTTCTTC.